The entry that follows covers one T cell receptor (beta chain) sequence. These data are taken from a study of identical twins. The cDNA had a unique molecular identifier and a template-switch universal primer site. TCRdb used MiXCR to reprocess the 5' RACE reads, holding one entry per CDR3 protein. The sample holds hundreds of thousands of distinct CDR3 sequences, 20% to 25% seen once. The trim removed 5 bases at V and 2 bases at J, leaving 5 bases unmatched. CDR3 length equals 14 residues. These data also featured in a second study, about T cells expressing NK-cell markers. From that report: HCMV serostatus: seven of eight sequenced donors positive, one negative. Similarly, these clonotypes led the CD3+CD56-NKG2C+ fraction as well in four donors.

This clonotype was obtained from a woman aged 18-29 years in good health. Material: PBMCs. This chain connects TRBV12-3 or TRBV12-4 to TRBJ2-7, with 8 bases lining up with TRBD1. Here the CDR3 reads CASSAHRGAYEQYF. As DNA, the CDR3 is TGTGCCAGCAGTGCCCACAGGGGGGCCTACGAGCAGTACTTC.